What follows is one TCR beta chain and its context. Its specificity is not known. Other DNA sequences of this sample code for an identical CDR3. As for time point: pretreatment peripheral blood. The CDR3 loop spans 11 amino acids. Trimming took 5 bases from V and 3 from J, leaving 5 bases between them. Germline V gene sequence: CDR1 SGHDN, CDR2 FVKESK. The source of the sample is a study of PD-L1 blockade in urothelial cancer. Across the whole study: Specimens of blood held a median count of roughly 150,000 T cells. Overall study results and limits: Stronger expansion of tumor-associated clones in blood at 3 weeks distinguished durable-benefit patients.

Here immunoSEQ multiplex PCR was the method, and the copy in TCRdb shows in-frame clones only, minus some. The table records tens of thousands of clones, around 80% of them present only once. Sequenced material: PBMCs, taken around atezolizumab (anti-PD-L1) treatment. The TCR sequence derives from a man aged 65 to 85 with urothelial cancer. The rearrangement links TRBV14 to TRBJ2-7; D unclear. The CDR3 is CASSKHYEQYF. CDR3 nucleotide sequence: TGTGCCAGCAGCAAGCACTACGAGCAGTACTTC. Based on the CDR3 plus reference TRBV14 and TRBJ2-7, the full variable domain is EAGVTQFPSHSVIEKGQTVTLRCDPISGHDNLYWYRRVMGKEIKFLLHFVKESKQDESGMPNNRFLAERTGGTYSTLKVQPAELEDSGVYFCASSKHYEQYFGPGTRLTVT.